This T cell receptor beta chain came from a study of T cell responses to AZD1222 COVID-19 vaccine. Study-level results: Epitopes outside B.1.351 and B.1.1.7 mutated regions reportedly drew nearly half of spike TCRs.

Notes on this clone: Its specificity is unknown. Distinct nucleotide sequences in the sample also encode this CDR3.

Libraries were prepared by immunoSEQ multiplex PCR; TCRdb keeps only in-frame clonotypes and omits some of them. Of 150,000 or so clones listed, over 90% are singletons. Germline-derived CDR1 and CDR2 are SGHNT and YENEEA. Trimming left V 4 bases short and J 0 bases short, with 0 bases between. The CDR3 is 12 residues long. This chain links TRBV11-3 with TRBJ2-2; no clear D gene. The TCR comes from an adult in good health. Specimen: peripheral blood, collected on day 0 of AZD1222 vaccination. The CDR3 reads CASSSNTGELFF. Here the CDR3 DNA reads TGTGCCAGCAGCTCGAACACCGGGGAGCTGTTTTTT.